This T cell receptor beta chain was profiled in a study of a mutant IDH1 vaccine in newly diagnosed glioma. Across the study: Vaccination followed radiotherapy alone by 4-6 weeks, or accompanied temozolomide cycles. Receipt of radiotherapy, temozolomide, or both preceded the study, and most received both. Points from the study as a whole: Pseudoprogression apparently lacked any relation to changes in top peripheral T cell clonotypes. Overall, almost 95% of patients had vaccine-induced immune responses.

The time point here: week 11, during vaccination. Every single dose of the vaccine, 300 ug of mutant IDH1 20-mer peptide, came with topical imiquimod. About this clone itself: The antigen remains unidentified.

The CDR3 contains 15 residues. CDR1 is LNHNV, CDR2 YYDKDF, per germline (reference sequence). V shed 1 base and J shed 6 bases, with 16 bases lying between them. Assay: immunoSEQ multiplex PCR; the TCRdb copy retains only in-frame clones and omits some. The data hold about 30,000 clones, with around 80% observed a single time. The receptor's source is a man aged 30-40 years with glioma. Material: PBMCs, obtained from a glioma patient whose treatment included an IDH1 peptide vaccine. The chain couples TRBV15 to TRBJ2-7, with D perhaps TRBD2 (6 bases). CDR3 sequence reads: CATSRARERSAEQYF. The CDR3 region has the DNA TGTGCCACCAGCAGAGCTCGGGAGAGGTCGGCCGAGCAGTACTTC. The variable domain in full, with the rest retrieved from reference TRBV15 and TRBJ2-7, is DAMVIQNPRYQVTQFGKPVTLSCSQTLNHNVMYWYQQKSSQAPKLLFHYYDKDFNNEADTPDNFQSRRPNTSFCFLDIRSPGLGDTAMYLCATSRARERSAEQYFGPGTRLTVT.